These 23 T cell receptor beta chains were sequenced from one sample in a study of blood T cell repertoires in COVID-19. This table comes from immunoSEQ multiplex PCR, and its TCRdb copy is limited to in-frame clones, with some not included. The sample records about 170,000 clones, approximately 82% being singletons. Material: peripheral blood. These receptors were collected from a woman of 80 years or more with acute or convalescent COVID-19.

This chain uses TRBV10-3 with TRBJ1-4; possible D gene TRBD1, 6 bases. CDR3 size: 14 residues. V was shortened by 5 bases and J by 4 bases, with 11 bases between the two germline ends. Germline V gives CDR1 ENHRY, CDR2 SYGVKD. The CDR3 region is CAISPGAVNEKLFF. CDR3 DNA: TGTGCCATCAGTCCAGGGGCCGTTAATGAAAAACTGTTTTTT.

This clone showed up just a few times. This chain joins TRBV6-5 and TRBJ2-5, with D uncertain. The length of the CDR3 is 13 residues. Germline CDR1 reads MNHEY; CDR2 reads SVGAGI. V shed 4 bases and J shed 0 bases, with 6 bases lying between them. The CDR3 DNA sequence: TGTGCCAGCAGTTGGGCATACCAAGAGACCCAGTACTTC. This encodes CASSWAYQETQYF.

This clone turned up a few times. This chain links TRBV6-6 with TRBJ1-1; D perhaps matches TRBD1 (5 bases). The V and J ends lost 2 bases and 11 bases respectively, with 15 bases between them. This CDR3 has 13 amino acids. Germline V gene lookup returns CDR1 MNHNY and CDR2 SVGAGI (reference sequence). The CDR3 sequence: CASSYMGLEEAFF. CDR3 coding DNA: TGTGCCAGCAGTTACATGGGGCTAGAGGAGGCTTTCTTT.

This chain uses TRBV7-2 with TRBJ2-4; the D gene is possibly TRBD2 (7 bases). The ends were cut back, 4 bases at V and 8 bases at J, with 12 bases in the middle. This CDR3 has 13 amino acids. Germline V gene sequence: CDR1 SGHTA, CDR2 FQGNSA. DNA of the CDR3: TGTGCCAGCAGCTCTTTAGGGGGGGACATTCAGTACTTC. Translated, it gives CASSSLGGDIQYF. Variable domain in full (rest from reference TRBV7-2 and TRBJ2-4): GAGVSQSPSNKVTEKGKDVELRCDPISGHTALYWYRQSLGQGLEFLIYFQGNSAPDKSGLPSDRFSAERTGGSVSTLTIQRTQQEDSAVYLCASSSLGGDIQYFGAGTRLSVL.

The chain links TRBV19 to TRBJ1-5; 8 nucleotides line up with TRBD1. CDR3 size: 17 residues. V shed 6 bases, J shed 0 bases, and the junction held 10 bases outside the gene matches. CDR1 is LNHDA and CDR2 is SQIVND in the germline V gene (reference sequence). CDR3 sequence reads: CASRGQGISYSNQPQHF. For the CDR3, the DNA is TGTGCCAGTAGAGGACAGGGTATCTCATATAGCAATCAGCCCCAGCATTTT.

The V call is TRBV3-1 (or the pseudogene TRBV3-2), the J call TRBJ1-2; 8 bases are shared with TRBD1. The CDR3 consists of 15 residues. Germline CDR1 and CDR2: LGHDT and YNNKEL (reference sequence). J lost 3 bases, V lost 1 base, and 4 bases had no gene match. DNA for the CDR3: TGTGCCAGCAGCCAAGGGGCAGGGGGCGACTATGGCTACACCTTC. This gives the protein CASSQGAGGDYGYTF.

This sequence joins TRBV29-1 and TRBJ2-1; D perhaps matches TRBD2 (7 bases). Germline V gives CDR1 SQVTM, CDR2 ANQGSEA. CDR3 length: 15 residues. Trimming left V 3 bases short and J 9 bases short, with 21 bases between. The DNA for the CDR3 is TGCAGCGTTGACCCAAGGGGACCGGGGGGCCCTGAGCAGTTCTTC. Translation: CSVDPRGPGGPEQFF.

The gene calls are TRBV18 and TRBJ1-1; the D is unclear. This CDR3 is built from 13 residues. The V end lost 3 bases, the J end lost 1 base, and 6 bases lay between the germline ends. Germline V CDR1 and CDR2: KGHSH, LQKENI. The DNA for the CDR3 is TGTGCCAGCTCACCCCTGGCGAACACTGAAGCTTTCTTT. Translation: CASSPLANTEAFF.

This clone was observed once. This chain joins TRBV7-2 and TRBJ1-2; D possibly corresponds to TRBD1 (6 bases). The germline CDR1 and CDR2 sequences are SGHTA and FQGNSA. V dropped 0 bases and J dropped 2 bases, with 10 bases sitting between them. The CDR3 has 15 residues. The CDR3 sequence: CASSLAGTSNYGYTF. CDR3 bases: TGTGCCAGCAGCTTAGCGGGGACATCCAACTATGGCTACACCTTC.

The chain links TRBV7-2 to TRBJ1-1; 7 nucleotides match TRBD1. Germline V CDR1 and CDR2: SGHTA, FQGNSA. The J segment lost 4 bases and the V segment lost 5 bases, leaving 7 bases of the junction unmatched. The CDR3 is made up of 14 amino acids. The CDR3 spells CASSISGGRTEAFF. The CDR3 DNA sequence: TGTGCCAGCAGCATTTCAGGGGGACGCACTGAAGCTTTCTTT.

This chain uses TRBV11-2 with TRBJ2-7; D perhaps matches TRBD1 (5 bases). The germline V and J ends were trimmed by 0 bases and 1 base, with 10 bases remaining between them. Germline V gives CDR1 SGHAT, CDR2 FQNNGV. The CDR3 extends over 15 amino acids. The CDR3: CASSLDRVESYEQYF. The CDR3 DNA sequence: TGTGCCAGCAGCTTAGACAGGGTAGAATCCTACGAGCAGTACTTC.

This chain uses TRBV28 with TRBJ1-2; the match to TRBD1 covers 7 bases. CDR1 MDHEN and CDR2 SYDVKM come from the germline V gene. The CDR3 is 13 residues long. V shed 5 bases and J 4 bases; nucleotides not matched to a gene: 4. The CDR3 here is CASSDQGGYGYTF. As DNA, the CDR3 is TGTGCCAGCAGTGACCAGGGGGGCTATGGCTACACCTTC.

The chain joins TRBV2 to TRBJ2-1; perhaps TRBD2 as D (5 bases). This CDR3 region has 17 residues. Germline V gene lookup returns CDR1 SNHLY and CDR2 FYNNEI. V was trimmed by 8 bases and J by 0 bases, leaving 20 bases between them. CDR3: CASPTTASPSSYNEQFF. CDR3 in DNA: TGTGCCAGCCCAACTACGGCTAGCCCGAGCTCCTACAATGAGCAGTTCTTC.

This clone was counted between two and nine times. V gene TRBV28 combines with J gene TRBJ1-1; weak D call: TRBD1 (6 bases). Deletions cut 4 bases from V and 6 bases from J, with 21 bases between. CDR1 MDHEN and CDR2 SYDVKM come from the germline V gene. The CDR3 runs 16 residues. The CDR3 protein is CASSSEAGGRGAEAFF. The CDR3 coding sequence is TGTGCCAGCAGTTCCGAAGCGGGGGGCCGAGGCGCTGAAGCTTTCTTT.

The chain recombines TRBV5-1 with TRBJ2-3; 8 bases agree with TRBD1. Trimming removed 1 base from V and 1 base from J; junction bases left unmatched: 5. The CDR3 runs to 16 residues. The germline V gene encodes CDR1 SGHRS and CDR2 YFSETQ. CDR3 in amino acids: CASSLTGTGGTDTQYF. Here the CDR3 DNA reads TGCGCCAGCAGCTTGACCGGGACAGGAGGCACAGATACGCAGTATTTT.

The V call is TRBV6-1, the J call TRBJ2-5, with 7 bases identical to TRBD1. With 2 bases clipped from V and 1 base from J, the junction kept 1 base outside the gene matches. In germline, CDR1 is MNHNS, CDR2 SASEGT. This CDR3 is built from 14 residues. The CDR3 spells CASSEQGVQETQYF. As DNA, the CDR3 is TGTGCCAGCAGTGAACAGGGGGTCCAAGAGACCCAGTACTTC.

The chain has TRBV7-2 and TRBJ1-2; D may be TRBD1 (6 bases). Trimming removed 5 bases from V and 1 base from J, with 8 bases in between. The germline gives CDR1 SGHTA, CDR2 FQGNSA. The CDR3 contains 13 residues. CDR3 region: CASSRGGNYGYTF. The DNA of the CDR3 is TGTGCCAGCAGCAGGGGGGGTAACTATGGCTACACCTTC.

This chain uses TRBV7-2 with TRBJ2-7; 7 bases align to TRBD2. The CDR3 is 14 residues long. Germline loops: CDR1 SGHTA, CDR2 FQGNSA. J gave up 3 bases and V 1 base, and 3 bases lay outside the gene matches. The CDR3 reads CASSLGLAVYEQYF. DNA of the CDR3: TGTGCCAGCAGCTTAGGACTAGCAGTCTACGAGCAGTACTTC.

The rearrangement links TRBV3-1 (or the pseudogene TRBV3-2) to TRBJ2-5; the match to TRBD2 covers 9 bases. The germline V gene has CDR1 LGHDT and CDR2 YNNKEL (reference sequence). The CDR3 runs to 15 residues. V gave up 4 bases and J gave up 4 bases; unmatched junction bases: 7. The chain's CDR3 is CASSLSGRGRETQYF. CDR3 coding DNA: TGTGCCAGCAGCCTTAGCGGGAGAGGGCGAGAGACCCAGTACTTC.

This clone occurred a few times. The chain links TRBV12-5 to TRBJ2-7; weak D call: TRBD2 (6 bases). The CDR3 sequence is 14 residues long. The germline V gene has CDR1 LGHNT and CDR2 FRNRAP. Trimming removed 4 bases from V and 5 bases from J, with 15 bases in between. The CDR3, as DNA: TGTGCTAGTGGTTCCCGGGACTCTTTTCACGAGCAGTACTTC. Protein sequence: CASGSRDSFHEQYF.

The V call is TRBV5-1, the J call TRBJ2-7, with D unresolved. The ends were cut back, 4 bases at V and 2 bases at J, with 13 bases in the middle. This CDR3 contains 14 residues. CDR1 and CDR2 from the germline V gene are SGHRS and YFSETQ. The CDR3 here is CASSPASRPYEQYF. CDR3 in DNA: TGCGCCAGCAGCCCGGCGTCCAGGCCCTACGAGCAGTACTTC.

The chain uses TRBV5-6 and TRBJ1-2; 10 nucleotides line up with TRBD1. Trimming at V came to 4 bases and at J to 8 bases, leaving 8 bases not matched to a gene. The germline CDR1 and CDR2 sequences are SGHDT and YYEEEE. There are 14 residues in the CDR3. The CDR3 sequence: CASSLGTGAAGYTF. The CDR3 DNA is TGTGCCAGCAGCCTCGGGACAGGGGCCGCCGGCTACACCTTC.

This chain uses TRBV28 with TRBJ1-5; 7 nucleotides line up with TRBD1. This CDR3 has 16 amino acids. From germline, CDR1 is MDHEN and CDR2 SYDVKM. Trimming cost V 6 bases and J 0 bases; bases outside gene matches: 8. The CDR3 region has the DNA TGTGCCAGCAGAGCTACAGGGGATCCTAGCAATCAGCCCCAGCATTTT. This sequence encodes CASRATGDPSNQPQHF.